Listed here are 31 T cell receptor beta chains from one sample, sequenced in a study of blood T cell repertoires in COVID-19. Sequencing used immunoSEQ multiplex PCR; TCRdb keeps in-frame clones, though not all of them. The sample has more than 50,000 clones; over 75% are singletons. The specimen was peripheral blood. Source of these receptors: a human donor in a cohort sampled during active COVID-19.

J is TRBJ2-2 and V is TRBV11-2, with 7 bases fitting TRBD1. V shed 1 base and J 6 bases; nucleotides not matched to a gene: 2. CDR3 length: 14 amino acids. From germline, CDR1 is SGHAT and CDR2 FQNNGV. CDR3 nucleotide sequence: TGTGCCAGCAGCTTAGCGCAGGGGGCCGGGGAGCTGTTTTTT. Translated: CASSLAQGAGELFF.

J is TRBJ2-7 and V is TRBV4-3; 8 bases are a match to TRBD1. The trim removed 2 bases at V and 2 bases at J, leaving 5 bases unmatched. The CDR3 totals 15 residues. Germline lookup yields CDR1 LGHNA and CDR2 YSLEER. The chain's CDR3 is CASSQRDRGTYEQYF. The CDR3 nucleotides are TGCGCCAGCAGCCAACGAGACAGGGGAACCTACGAGCAGTACTTC.

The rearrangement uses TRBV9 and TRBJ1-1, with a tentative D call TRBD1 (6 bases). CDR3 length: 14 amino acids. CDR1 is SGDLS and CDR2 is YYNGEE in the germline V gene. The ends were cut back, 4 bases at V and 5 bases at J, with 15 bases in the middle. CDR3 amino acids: CASSKKQGYTEAFF. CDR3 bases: TGTGCCAGCAGCAAAAAACAGGGTTATACTGAAGCTTTCTTT.

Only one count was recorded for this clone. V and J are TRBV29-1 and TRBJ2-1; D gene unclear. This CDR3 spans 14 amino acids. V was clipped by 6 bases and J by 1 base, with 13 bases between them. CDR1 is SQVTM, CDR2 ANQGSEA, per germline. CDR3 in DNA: TGCAGCGTCAGTGTAGCCCGATCCTACAATGAGCAGTTCTTC. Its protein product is CSVSVARSYNEQFF.

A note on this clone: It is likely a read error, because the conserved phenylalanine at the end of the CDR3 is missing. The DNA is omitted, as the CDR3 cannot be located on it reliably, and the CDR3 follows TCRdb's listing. The chain's CDR3 is CASSQGSGGAGRL. V and J are TRBV3-1 (or the pseudogene TRBV3-2) and TRBJ2-3; the D call TRBD2 from the table was never checked on the DNA. The CDR3 is 13 amino acids long, termini counted. Germline lookup yields CDR1 LGHDT and CDR2 YNNKEL (reference sequence).

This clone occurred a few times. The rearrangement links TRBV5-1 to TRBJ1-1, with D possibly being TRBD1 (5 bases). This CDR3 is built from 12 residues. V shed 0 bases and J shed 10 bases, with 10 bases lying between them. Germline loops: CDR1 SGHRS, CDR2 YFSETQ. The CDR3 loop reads CASSLGDRSAFF. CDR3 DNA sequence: TGCGCCAGCAGCTTGGGTGACAGATCAGCTTTCTTT.

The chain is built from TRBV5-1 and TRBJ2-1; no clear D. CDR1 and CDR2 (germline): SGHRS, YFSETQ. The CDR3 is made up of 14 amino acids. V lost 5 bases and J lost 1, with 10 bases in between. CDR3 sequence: CASRAIGSYNEQFF. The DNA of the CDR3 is TGCGCCAGCAGAGCTATCGGGTCCTACAATGAGCAGTTCTTC. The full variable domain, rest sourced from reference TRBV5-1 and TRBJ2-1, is KAGVTQTPRYLIKTRGQQVTLSCSPISGHRSVSWYQQTPGQGLQFLFEYFSETQRNKGNFPGRFSGRQFSNSRSEMNVSTLELGDSALYLCASRAIGSYNEQFFGPGTRLTVL.

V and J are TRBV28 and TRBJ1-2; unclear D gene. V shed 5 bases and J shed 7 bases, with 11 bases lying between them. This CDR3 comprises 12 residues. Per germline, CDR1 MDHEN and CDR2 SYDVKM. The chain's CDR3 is CASSPSAAGYTF. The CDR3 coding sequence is TGTGCCAGCAGTCCGAGTGCCGCTGGCTACACCTTC.

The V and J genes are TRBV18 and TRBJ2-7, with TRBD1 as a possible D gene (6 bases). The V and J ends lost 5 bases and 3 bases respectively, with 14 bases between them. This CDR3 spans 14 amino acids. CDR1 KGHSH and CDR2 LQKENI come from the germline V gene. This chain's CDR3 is CASSDPGQNYEQYF. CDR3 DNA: TGTGCCAGCTCAGACCCGGGACAAAACTACGAGCAGTACTTC. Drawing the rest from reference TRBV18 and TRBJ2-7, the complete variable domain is NAGVMQNPRHLVRRRGQEARLRCSPMKGHSHVYWYRQLPEEGLKFMVYLQKENIIDESGMPKERFSAEFPKEGPSILRIQQVVRGDSAAYFCASSDPGQNYEQYFGPGTRLTVT.

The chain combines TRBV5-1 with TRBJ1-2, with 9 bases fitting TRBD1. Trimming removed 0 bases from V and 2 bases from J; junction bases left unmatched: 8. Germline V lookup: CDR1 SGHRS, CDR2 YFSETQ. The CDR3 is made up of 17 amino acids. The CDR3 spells CASSLGDRGYVNYGYTF. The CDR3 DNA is TGCGCCAGCAGCTTGGGAGACAGGGGGTATGTCAACTATGGCTACACCTTC.

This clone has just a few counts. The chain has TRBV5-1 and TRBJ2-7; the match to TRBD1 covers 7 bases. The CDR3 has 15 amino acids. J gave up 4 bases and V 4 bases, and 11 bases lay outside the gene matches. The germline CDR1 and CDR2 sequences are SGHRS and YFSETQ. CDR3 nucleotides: TGCGCCAGCAGCCGTGACCGACAGGGCACGTACGAGCAGTACTTC. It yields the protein CASSRDRQGTYEQYF.

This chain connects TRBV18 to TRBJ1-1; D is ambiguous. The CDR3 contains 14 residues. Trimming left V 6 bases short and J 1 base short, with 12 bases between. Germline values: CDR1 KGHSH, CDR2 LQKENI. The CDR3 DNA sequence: TGTGCCAGCTCCCCTAGTCGGGGGAACACTGAAGCTTTCTTT. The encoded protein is CASSPSRGNTEAFF.

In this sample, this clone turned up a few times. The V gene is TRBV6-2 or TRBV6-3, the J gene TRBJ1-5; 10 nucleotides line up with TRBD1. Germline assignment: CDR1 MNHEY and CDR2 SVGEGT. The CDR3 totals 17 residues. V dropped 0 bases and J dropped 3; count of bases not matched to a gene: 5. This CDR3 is CASSYSPGQGSNQPQHF. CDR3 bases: TGTGCCAGCAGTTACTCTCCGGGACAGGGGTCCAATCAGCCCCAGCATTTT.

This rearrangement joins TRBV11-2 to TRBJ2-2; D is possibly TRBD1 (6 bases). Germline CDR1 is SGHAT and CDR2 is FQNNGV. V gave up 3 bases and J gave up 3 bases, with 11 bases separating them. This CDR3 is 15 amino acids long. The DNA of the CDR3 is TGTGCCAGCAGCTTGGGGAACAGGGACACCGGGGAGCTGTTTTTT. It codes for CASSLGNRDTGELFF. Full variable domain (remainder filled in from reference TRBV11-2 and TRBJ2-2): EAGVAQSPRYKIIEKRQSVAFWCNPISGHATLYWYQQILGQGPKLLIQFQNNGVVDDSQLPKDRFSAERLKGVDSTLKIQPAKLEDSAVYLCASSLGNRDTGELFFGEGSRLTVL.

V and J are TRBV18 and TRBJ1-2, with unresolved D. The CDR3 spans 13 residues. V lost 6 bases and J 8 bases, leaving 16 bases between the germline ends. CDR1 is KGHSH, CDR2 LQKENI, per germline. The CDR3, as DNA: TGTGCCAGCTCCCCTATGGGGAGCCCGGGCTACACCTTC. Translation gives CASSPMGSPGYTF.

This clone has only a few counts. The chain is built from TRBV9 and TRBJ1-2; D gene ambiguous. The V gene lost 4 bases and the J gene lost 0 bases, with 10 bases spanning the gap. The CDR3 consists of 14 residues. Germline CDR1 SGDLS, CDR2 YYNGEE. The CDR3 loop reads CASSPQTTNYGYTF. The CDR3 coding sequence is TGTGCCAGCAGCCCACAGACTACTAACTATGGCTACACCTTC.

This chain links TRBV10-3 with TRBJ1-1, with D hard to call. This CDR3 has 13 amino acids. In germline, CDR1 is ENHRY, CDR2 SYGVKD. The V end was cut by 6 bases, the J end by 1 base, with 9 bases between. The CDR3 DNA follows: TGTGCCATCAGAGTAGTAGAGAACACTGAAGCTTTCTTT. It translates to CAIRVVENTEAFF.

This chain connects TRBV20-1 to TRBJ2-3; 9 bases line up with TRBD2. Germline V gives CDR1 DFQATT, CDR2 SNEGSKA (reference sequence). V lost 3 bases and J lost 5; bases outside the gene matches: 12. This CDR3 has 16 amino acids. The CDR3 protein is CSASPQVAGVQDTQYF. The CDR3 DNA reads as TGCAGTGCTAGTCCCCAGGTAGCGGGGGTTCAAGATACGCAGTATTTT.

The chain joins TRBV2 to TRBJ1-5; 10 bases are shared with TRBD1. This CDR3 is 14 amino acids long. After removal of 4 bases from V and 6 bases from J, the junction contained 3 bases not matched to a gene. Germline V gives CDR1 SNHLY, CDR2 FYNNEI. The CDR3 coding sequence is TGTGCCAGCAGTGCGACAGGGGGCATTCAGCCCCAGCATTTT. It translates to CASSATGGIQPQHF.

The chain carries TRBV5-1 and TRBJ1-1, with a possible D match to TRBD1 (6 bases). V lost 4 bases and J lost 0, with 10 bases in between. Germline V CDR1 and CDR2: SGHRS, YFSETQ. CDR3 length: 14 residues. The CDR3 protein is CASSATGMNTEAFF. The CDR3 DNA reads TGCGCCAGCAGCGCAACAGGGATGAACACTGAAGCTTTCTTT.

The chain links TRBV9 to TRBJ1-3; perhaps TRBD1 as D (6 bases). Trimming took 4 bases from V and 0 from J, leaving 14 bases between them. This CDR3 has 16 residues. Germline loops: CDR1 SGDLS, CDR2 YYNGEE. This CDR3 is CASSIETGNSGNTIYF. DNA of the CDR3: TGTGCCAGCAGCATTGAAACAGGGAACTCTGGAAACACCATATATTTT. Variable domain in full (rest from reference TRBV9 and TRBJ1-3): DSGVTQTPKHLITATGQRVTLRCSPRSGDLSVYWYQQSLDQGLQFLIQYYNGEERAKGNILERFSAQQFPDLHSELNLSSLELGDSALYFCASSIETGNSGNTIYFGEGSWLTVV.

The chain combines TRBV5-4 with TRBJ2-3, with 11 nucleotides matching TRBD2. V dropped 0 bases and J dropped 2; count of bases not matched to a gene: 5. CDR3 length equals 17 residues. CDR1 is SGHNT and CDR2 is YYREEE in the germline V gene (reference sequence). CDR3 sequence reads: CASSLVLAGGSTDTQYF. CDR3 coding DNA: TGTGCCAGCAGCTTGGTTCTAGCGGGGGGATCCACAGATACGCAGTATTTT.

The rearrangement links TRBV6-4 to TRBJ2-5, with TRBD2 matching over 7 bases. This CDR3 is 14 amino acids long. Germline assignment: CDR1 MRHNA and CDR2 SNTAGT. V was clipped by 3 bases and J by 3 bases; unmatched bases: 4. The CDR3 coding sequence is TGTGCCAGCAGTGAGAGCGGGGCAAAAGAGACCCAGTACTTC. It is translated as CASSESGAKETQYF.

Written as DNA, the CDR3 is TGTGCCAGCAGCGTAGAGGAGACAGGGGCCGAAAAACTGTTTTTT. It yields the protein CASSVEETGAEKLFF. The V call is TRBV9, the J call TRBJ1-4; 8 bases are shared with TRBD1. J lost 8 bases, V lost 0 bases, and 6 bases had no gene match. The CDR3 runs to 15 residues. CDR1 and CDR2 from the germline V gene are SGDLS and YYNGEE. Based on the CDR3 plus reference TRBV9 and TRBJ1-4, the full variable domain is DSGVTQTPKHLITATGQRVTLRCSPRSGDLSVYWYQQSLDQGLQFLIQYYNGEERAKGNILERFSAQQFPDLHSELNLSSLELGDSALYFCASSVEETGAEKLFFGSGTQLSVL.

The CDR3 spells CASSLGPGLETQYF. The CDR3 DNA is TGTGCCAGCAGCTTGGGCCCAGGGCTCGAGACCCAGTACTTC. The chain recombines TRBV5-4 with TRBJ2-5, with a tentative D call TRBD1 (5 bases). CDR3 size: 14 residues. Trimming left V 0 bases short and J 5 bases short, with 11 bases between. Germline V gene sequence: CDR1 SGHNT, CDR2 YYREEE (reference sequence).

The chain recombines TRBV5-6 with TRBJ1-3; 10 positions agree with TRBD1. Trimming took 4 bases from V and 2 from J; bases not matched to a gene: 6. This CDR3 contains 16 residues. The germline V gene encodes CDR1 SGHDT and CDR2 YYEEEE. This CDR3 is CASSGTGEFPGNTIYF. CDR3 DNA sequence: TGTGCCAGCAGCGGGACAGGGGAGTTTCCTGGAAACACCATATATTTT.

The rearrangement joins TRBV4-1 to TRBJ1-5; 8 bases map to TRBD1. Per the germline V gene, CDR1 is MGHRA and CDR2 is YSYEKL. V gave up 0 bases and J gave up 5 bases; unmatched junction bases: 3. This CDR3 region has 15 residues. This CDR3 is CASSQEDREDQPQHF. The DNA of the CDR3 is TGCGCCAGCAGCCAAGAGGACAGGGAGGATCAGCCCCAGCATTTT.

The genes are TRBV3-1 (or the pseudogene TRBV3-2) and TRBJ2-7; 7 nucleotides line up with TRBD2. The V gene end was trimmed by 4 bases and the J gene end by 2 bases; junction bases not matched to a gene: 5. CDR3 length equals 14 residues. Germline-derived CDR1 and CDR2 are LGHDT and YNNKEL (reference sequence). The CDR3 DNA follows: TGTGCCAGCAGCCTGGATGGGGGGGCCTACGAGCAGTACTTC. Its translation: CASSLDGGAYEQYF.

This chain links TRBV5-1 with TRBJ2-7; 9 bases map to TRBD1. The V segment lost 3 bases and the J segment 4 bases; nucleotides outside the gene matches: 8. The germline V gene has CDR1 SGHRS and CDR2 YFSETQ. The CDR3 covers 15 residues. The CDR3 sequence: CASSSGDREGYEQYF. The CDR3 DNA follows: TGCGCCAGCAGCTCGGGGGACAGGGAAGGGTACGAGCAGTACTTC.

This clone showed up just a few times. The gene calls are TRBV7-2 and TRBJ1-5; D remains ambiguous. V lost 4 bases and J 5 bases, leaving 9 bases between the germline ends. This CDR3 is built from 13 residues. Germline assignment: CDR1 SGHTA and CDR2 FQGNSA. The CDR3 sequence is CASSSREDQPQHF. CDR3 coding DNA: TGTGCCAGCAGCTCGAGAGAGGATCAGCCCCAGCATTTT.

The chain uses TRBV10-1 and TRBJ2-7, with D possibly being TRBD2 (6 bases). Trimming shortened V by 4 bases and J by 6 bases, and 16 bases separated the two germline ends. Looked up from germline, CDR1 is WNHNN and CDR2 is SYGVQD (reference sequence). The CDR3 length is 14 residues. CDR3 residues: CASSGGLPSSEQYF. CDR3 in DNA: TGCGCCAGCAGTGGGGGACTTCCATCGAGCGAGCAGTACTTC.